Listed below are T cell receptor beta chains from one sample, sequenced in a study of T cell responses to AZD1222 COVID-19 vaccine. Measured with immunoSEQ multiplex PCR; TCRdb has only the in-frame clones, and not every one. The sample has 65,000 to 85,000 clones, 85% to 95% seen once; the top ten hold about 5%. The specimen comprised peripheral blood, sampled on day 0 of AZD1222 vaccination. These receptors were obtained from an adult in good health. CDR3s include the opening cysteine and the closing phenylalanine or tryptophan. D genes are given only for firm matches. Only part of the rows carry a size: once, few, many, or a class if the clone is expanded.

J: TRBJ2-7
V: TRBV6-2/TRBV6-3
size: NA
D: NA
DNA: TGTGCCAGCAGCCGTCCTCCGGTTGACGAGCAGTACTTC
CDR3: CASSRPPVDEQYF

J: TRBJ1-1
V: TRBV2
size: NA
D: NA
DNA: TGTGCCAGCAGTGGTTGGCTCCTTAACACTGAAGCTTTCTTT
CDR3: CASSGWLLNTEAFF

J: TRBJ1-5
V: TRBV2
size: NA
D: TRBD1
DNA: TGTGCCACCAACAGGGGGGAGAGCAATCAGCCCCAGCATTTT
CDR3: CATNRGESNQPQHF

J: TRBJ1-2
V: TRBV7-2
size: once
D: NA
DNA: TGTGCCAGCAGCTTAGTGCAGGGTTATTTTGACTATGGCTACACCTTC
CDR3: CASSLVQGYFDYGYTF

J: TRBJ1-4
V: TRBV18
size: NA
D: TRBD1
DNA: TGTGCCAGCTCACTTACAGGGGTCAATGAAAAACTGTTTTTT
CDR3: CASSLTGVNEKLFF

J: TRBJ1-5
V: TRBV6-5
size: NA
D: NA
DNA: TGTGCCAGCAGTTATCAGAGTAATAGCAATCAGCCCCAGCATTTT
CDR3: CASSYQSNSNQPQHF

J: TRBJ2-7
V: TRBV9
size: NA
D: TRBD1
DNA: TGTGCCAGCAGCGTGACCGGGACAGCCAGCTACGAGCAGTACTTC
CDR3: CASSVTGTASYEQYF

J: TRBJ2-1
V: TRBV7-9
size: few
D: NA
DNA: TGTGCCAGCAGCTTAGACGGCAGCAATGAGCAGTTCTTC
CDR3: CASSLDGSNEQFF

J: TRBJ2-6
V: TRBV30
size: NA
D: NA
DNA: TGTGCCTGGAGTCGGGGACACCTCTCTGGGGCCAACGTCCTGACTTTC
CDR3: CAWSRGHLSGANVLTF

J: TRBJ2-3
V: TRBV9
size: once
D: TRBD2
DNA: TGTGCCAGCAGCGTAGAGGAGCTGGGGCGGGGGGGCACAGATACGCAGTATTTT
CDR3: CASSVEELGRGGTDTQYF

J: TRBJ1-1
V: TRBV4-3
size: NA
D: TRBD1
DNA: TGCGCCAGCAGCCAAGGGACAGGGGGCTATACCACTGAAGCTTTCTTT
CDR3: CASSQGTGGYTTEAFF

J: TRBJ2-5
V: TRBV7-2
size: NA
D: NA
DNA: TGTGCCAGCTCCGGGATGAGGGGCTTAGAGACCCAGTACTTC
CDR3: CASSGMRGLETQYF

J: TRBJ2-3
V: TRBV3-1/TRBV3-2
size: NA
D: TRBD2
DNA: TGTGCCAGCAGCTCCGGGACTAGCGGGCCAGCCACAGATACGCAGTATTTT
CDR3: CASSSGTSGPATDTQYF

J: TRBJ2-7
V: TRBV14
size: once
D: NA
DNA: TGTGCCAGCAGCGTCCAGGGGCCTGTTTACGAGCAGTACTTC
CDR3: CASSVQGPVYEQYF

J: TRBJ1-6
V: TRBV7-9
size: NA
D: NA
DNA: TGTGCCAGCACCTTGTCGGGCTCTAATTCACCCCTCCACTTT
CDR3: CASTLSGSNSPLHF

J: TRBJ2-2
V: TRBV9
size: NA
D: NA
DNA: TGTGCCAGCAGCGTAGCCGGGACATTGAACACCGGGGAGCTGTTTTTT
CDR3: CASSVAGTLNTGELFF

J: TRBJ2-1
V: TRBV7-3
size: NA
D: NA
DNA: TGTGCCAGCAGCCCCCAAGGAGCGATGGATGAGCAGTTCTTC
CDR3: CASSPQGAMDEQFF

J: TRBJ1-5
V: TRBV2
size: NA
D: NA
DNA: TGTGCCAGCAGTGAGGGAGATAGCAATCAGCCCCAGCATTTT
CDR3: CASSEGDSNQPQHF

J: TRBJ1-3
V: TRBV30
size: once
D: NA
DNA: TGTGCCTGGAAAGTGGACAGTTACTCTGGAAACACCATATATTTT
CDR3: CAWKVDSYSGNTIYF

J: TRBJ2-3
V: TRBV7-2
size: NA
D: TRBD1
DNA: TGTGCCAGCAGCACCGGGGACAGGGGTTTAGTGGTGACAGATACGCAGTATTTT
CDR3: CASSTGDRGLVVTDTQYF

J: TRBJ1-5
V: TRBV7-3
size: once
D: NA
DNA: TGTGCCAGCGACAGAAATCAGCCCCAGCATTTT
CDR3: CASDRNQPQHF

J: TRBJ1-1
V: TRBV6-1
size: NA
D: NA
DNA: TGTGCCAGCATTGAACCTGGGGCGAACACTGAAGCTTTCTTT
CDR3: CASIEPGANTEAFF

J: TRBJ2-5
V: TRBV19
size: NA
D: NA
DNA: TGTGCCAGTAGTACCCCCCGTGGGACCCAGTACTTC
CDR3: CASSTPRGTQYF

J: TRBJ1-6
V: TRBV30
size: NA
D: NA
DNA: TGTGCCTGGAGTGGTGGGGGGGCGCCCACTTCCCTCCACTTT
CDR3: CAWSGGGAPTSLHF

J: TRBJ1-2
V: TRBV15
size: NA
D: TRBD1
DNA: TGTGCCACCAGCAGGACAGAGGACAGGGTGAGGCACTATGGCTACACCTTC
CDR3: CATSRTEDRVRHYGYTF

J: TRBJ1-2
V: TRBV5-1
size: NA
D: NA
DNA: TGCGCCAGCAGCCCGGAGCCTACGAACTATGGCTACACCTTC
CDR3: CASSPEPTNYGYTF

J: TRBJ2-4
V: TRBV7-2
size: NA
D: NA
DNA: TGTGCCAGCAGCTCGAGCGGGCCGCCGTTTCAGTACTTC
CDR3: CASSSSGPPFQYF

J: TRBJ2-3
V: TRBV7-2
size: NA
D: TRBD2
DNA: TGTGCCAGCAGCTTTCGGCGGGGGGGCACAGATACGCAGTATTTT
CDR3: CASSFRRGGTDTQYF

J: TRBJ2-7
V: TRBV7-3
size: NA
D: NA
DNA: TGTGCCAGCAGCTTAGGGCCGGAGCGGTTCTCCGAGCAGTACTTC
CDR3: CASSLGPERFSEQYF

J: TRBJ1-1
V: TRBV19
size: NA
D: NA
DNA: TGTGCCAGTAGTATTATAACAGGGAACGACTACACTGAAGCTTTCTTT
CDR3: CASSIITGNDYTEAFF

J: TRBJ2-2
V: TRBV2
size: NA
D: NA
DNA: TGTGCCAGCAGGAGACAAGAATCGAACACCGGGGAGCTGTTTTTT
CDR3: CASRRQESNTGELFF

J: TRBJ1-2
V: TRBV19
size: NA
D: NA
DNA: TGTGCCTCCGTCAGGGATGTCAACTATGGCTACACCTTC
CDR3: CASVRDVNYGYTF

J: TRBJ2-5
V: TRBV3-1/TRBV3-2
size: NA
D: NA
DNA: TGTGCCAGCAGCCATGGGACCAAAATGAGGGAGACCCAGTACTTC
CDR3: CASSHGTKMRETQYF

J: TRBJ1-1
V: TRBV6-6
size: NA
D: NA
DNA: TGTGCCAGCAGTTACAGGGGAGAGAACACTGAAGCTTTCTTT
CDR3: CASSYRGENTEAFF

J: TRBJ2-7
V: TRBV28
size: NA
D: NA
DNA: TGTGCCAGCAGTTCCCGAGCCTACGAGCAGTACTTC
CDR3: CASSSRAYEQYF

J: TRBJ2-7
V: TRBV7-8
size: NA
D: NA
DNA: TGTGCCAGCAGCTTAGGAGGAGGCTACGAGCAGTACTTC
CDR3: CASSLGGGYEQYF

J: TRBJ2-2
V: TRBV24-1
size: NA
D: TRBD2
DNA: TGTGCCACCGCGGGGGGCGGAAACACCGGGGAGCTGTTTTTT
CDR3: CATAGGGNTGELFF

J: TRBJ1-6
V: TRBV7-2
size: NA
D: NA
DNA: TGTGCCAGCAGCCTCACCAATTCACCCCTCCACTTT
CDR3: CASSLTNSPLHF

J: TRBJ1-1
V: TRBV5-4
size: NA
D: TRBD1
DNA: TGTGCCAGCAGCTTTCCTCAGGGGGGCGGCACTGAAGCTTTCTTT
CDR3: CASSFPQGGGTEAFF

J: TRBJ1-2
V: TRBV30
size: NA
D: NA
DNA: TGTGCCTGGACCGTGAATGCTAACTATGGCTACACCTTC
CDR3: CAWTVNANYGYTF

J: TRBJ1-6
V: TRBV28
size: NA
D: NA
DNA: TGTGCCAGCGGCCCGGGGGGGAATAGAAATTCACCCCTCCACTTT
CDR3: CASGPGGNRNSPLHF